This TCR beta chain comes out of a study of response to subunit inactivated influenza vaccine. Study-level points and caveats: After each seasonal influenza vaccination, few new T cells are recruited, the authors suggested.

This clonotype was counted many times. Its antigen remains unidentified. The CDR3 length is 15 residues. CDR1 and CDR2 from the germline V gene are LGHNA and YSLEER. Between the trimmed V and J ends, which lost 0 bases and 3 bases, there was a span of 9 bases. TCRdb fed the RT-PCR reads into MiXCR, producing one record per CDR3 protein. The data hold roughly 570,000 distinct CDR3 sequences, with about an eighth observed a single time. The starting material was PBMCs from blood, obtained roughly 45 days after vaccination. The J gene is TRBJ2-1, the V gene TRBV4-3; D is perhaps TRBD2 (5 bases). The TCR comes from a man between 50 and 59 years old who received an inactivated influenza vaccine. The chain's CDR3 is CASSQDRGSYNEQFF. The CDR3 DNA reads as TGCGCCAGCAGCCAAGATCGGGGAAGCTACAATGAGCAGTTCTTC.